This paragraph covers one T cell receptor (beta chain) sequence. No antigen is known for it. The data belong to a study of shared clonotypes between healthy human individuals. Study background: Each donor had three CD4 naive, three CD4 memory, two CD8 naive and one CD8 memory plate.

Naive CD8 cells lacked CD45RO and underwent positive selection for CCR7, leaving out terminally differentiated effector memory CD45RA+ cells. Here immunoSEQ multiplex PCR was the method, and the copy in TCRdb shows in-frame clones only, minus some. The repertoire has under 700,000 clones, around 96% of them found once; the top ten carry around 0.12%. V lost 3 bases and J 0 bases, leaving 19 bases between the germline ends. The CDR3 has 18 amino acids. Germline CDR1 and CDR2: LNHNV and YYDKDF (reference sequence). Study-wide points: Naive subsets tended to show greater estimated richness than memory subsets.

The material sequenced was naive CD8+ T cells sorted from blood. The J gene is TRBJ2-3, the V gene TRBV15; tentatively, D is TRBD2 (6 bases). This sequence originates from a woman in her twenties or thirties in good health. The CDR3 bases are TGTGCCACCAGCAGTAGACTAGTTTGGGGGGAAAGCACAGATACGCAGTATTTT. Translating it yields CATSSRLVWGESTDTQYF. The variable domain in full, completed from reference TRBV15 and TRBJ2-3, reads DAMVIQNPRYQVTQFGKPVTLSCSQTLNHNVMYWYQQKSSQAPKLLFHYYDKDFNNEADTPDNFQSRRPNTSFCFLDIRSPGLGDTAMYLCATSSRLVWGESTDTQYFGPGTRLTVL.